This T cell receptor beta chain was sequenced for a study of T cell repertoires in cytomegalovirus infection. Overall study: Indications of both CMV infection and matching HLA type were provided by public TCR beta signatures. General study points: The ex vivo response showed dominance by HLA-C-restricted CMV-specific TCR beta clonotypes.

TCRdb re-called the reads through MiXCR, storing one row per CDR3 protein. The data show about 830,000 distinct CDR3 sequences, over 25% seen once. In the case of this clonotype: Its matching antigen is unknown. One end of the junction fails to match germline, which may point to a read error.

From germline, CDR1 is SEHNR and CDR2 FQNEAQ (reference sequence). The CDR3 totals 12 residues. This TCR derives from a human donor in good health (CMV status not recorded). Some clones in this sample may be carry-over from other donors' samples. The source material was cultured CD8+ T cells from PBMCs, sampled from culture after CMV antigen stimulation. V is TRBV7-9 and J is TRBJ1-1, with 7 bases aligning to TRBD1. This CDR3 reads CVSSWTGGEAFF. CDR3 nucleotides: TGTGTCAGCAGCTGGACAGGAGGTGAAGCTTTCTTT. The full variable domain, with the rest looked up from reference TRBV7-9 and TRBJ1-1, is DTGVSQNPRHKITKRGQNVTFRCDPISEHNRLYWYRQTLGQGPEFLTYFQNEAQLEKSRLLSDRFSAERPKGSFSTLEIQRTEQGDSAMYLCVSSWTGGEAFFGQGTRLTVV.